This T cell receptor (beta chain) was observed in a study of blood T cell repertoires in COVID-19. The germline gives CDR1 LGHDT, CDR2 YNNKEL (reference sequence). The CDR3 is made up of 13 amino acids, end residues included. Data came from immunoSEQ multiplex PCR; TCRdb stores just in-frame clones and leaves some out. This sample carries hundreds of thousands of clones, roughly 83% of them seen once, and the ten largest clones take more than 2%. About this clone: Given the absence of the conserved phenylalanine or tryptophan at the CDR3 end, a read error is likely. The DNA is left out, because the CDR3 cannot be placed on it with certainty; the CDR3 is given as TCRdb lists it.

The TCR originated in a woman aged 50 to 65 who had recovered from COVID-19. Sequencing input: PBMCs or T cells enriched from blood (not recorded which). The chain recombines TRBV3-1 (or the pseudogene TRBV3-2) with TRBJ1-4; TRBD1 reflects the table's D call only, with no check against the DNA. CDR3 amino acids: CASSQAVSGQCSS.